This TCR beta chain was identified in a study of shared clonotypes between healthy human individuals. On this clone itself: The target antigen is unknown.

Measured with immunoSEQ multiplex PCR; TCRdb has only the in-frame clones, and not every one. The data hold roughly 1,500,000 clones, with 98% to 99% observed a single time. Germline CDR1 reads SGHTA; CDR2 reads FQGNSA. V was clipped by 3 bases and J by 4 bases; unmatched bases: 9. The CDR3 loop spans 16 amino acids. Regarding the study as a whole: Generation of non-shared clonotypes was less probable than generation of clonotypes shared by all four donors.

The sample comprised naive CD4+ T cells sorted from blood. Indicated subset: CD45RA+ positively selected. The chain couples TRBV7-2 to TRBJ1-1, with 9 bases aligning to TRBD1. This sequence was found in a young man in good health. CDR3 DNA: TGTGCCAGCAGCTTCCAGCTACAGGGGGCTGGCACTGAAGCTTTCTTT. Its translation is CASSFQLQGAGTEAFF.